A selection of T cell receptor beta chains follows, all from one sample in a study of blood T cell repertoires in COVID-19. Profiled with immunoSEQ multiplex PCR; TCRdb holds only in-frame clones, not every one. In the table there are roughly 300,000 clones, more than 75% of which are singletons. Specimen: peripheral blood. The receptors come from a woman in her forties or fifties who had recovered from COVID-19. Both conserved end residues are part of each CDR3. Expanded clones get a size class; other rows say once, few or many, or leave the size out.

J	V	size	CDR3
TRBJ1-1	TRBV7-2	.	CASSIARGRNTEAFF
TRBJ2-1	TRBV12-5	.	CASGSSRIGQFRQFF
TRBJ2-2	TRBV6-6	.	CASSYMTNGELFF
TRBJ2-7	TRBV18	once	CASSGQGAYEQYF
TRBJ2-3	TRBV7-2	.	CASSPQGSDTQYF
TRBJ2-1	TRBV18	.	CASSSTLDSHGVQFF
TRBJ1-2	TRBV10-3	.	CAISLGQGAYGYTF
TRBJ1-6	TRBV28	once	CASSSWTASSYNSPLHF
TRBJ2-1	TRBV18	.	CASSPGSPGEFF
TRBJ2-3	TRBV11-2	.	CASSSGTKRDTQYF
TRBJ1-1	TRBV29-1	.	CSAIPGKPEAFF
TRBJ2-7	TRBV5-1	.	CASSLGLAGGPVYEQYF
TRBJ2-2	TRBV3-1/TRBV3-2	.	CASSQGVTGRIGELFF
TRBJ2-3	TRBV27	.	CASSRNRYTDTQYF
TRBJ1-5	TRBV10-3	few	CAISTGVNQPQHF
TRBJ2-5	TRBV9	few	CASSDRRGSWETQYF
TRBJ2-7	TRBV2	.	CASSRQGPSYEQYF
TRBJ1-1	TRBV7-9	.	CASSFTANTEAFF
TRBJ2-7	TRBV5-1	.	CASSPTGGGYEQYF
TRBJ1-1	TRBV27	.	CASRGGHLNTEAFF